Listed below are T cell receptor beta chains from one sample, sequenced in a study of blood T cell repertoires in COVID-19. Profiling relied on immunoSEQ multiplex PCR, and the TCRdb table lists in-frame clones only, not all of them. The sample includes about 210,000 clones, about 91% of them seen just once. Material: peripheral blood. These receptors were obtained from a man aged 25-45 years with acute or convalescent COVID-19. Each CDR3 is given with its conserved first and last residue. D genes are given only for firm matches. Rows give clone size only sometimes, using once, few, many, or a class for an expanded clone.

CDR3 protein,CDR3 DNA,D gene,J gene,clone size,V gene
CATSVSGAATQETQYF,TGTGCCACCAGCGTTAGCGGGGCTGCAACACAAGAGACCCAGTACTTC,TRBD2,TRBJ2-5,-,TRBV15
CASSRGQGYEQYF,TGTGCCAGCAGCAGGGGACAGGGCTACGAGCAGTACTTC,TRBD1,TRBJ2-7,-,TRBV11-3
CASSTGTYSNQPQHF,TGTGCCAGCAGCACCGGGACATATAGCAATCAGCCCCAGCATTTT,-,TRBJ1-5,-,TRBV28
CASSHPDRGGNQPQHF,TGCGCCAGCAGCCACCCTGACAGGGGAGGCAATCAGCCCCAGCATTTT,TRBD1,TRBJ1-5,-,TRBV4-1
CASSLRVVKGANYGYTF,TGTGCCAGCAGCTTAAGAGTTGTTAAAGGGGCGAACTATGGCTACACCTTC,-,TRBJ1-2,-,TRBV7-8
CASSSREGRTDTQYF,TGTGCCAGCAGCTCCCGGGAGGGGCGCACAGATACGCAGTATTTT,TRBD2,TRBJ2-3,once,TRBV11-2
CASRDTGTGDHEQYF,TGTGCCAGCAGGGATACCGGGACAGGGGACCACGAGCAGTACTTC,TRBD1,TRBJ2-7,-,TRBV7-9
CASSGSRTSGRVEQYF,TGTGCCAGCAGTGGATCTAGGACTAGCGGGAGAGTCGAGCAGTACTTC,TRBD2,TRBJ2-7,-,TRBV2
CAIRTRWDYGYTF,TGTGCCATCAGAACGCGGTGGGACTATGGCTACACCTTC,-,TRBJ1-2,-,TRBV10-3
CASISVMNTEAFF,TGTGCCAGCATTAGCGTTATGAACACTGAAGCTTTCTTT,-,TRBJ1-1,once,TRBV6-5
CASSLGGRRPETQYF,TGTGCCAGCAGCTTAGGAGGTAGGAGGCCCGAGACCCAGTACTTC,-,TRBJ2-5,-,TRBV7-2
CASPGGANVLTF,TGTGCCAGCCCGGGGGGGGCCAACGTCCTGACTTTC,-,TRBJ2-6,-,TRBV30